This note documents a single T cell receptor beta chain sequence. This entry belongs to a study of blood T cell dynamics during melanoma immunotherapy. In the study overall: Metastatic melanoma patients received first-line pembrolizumab or nivolumab plus ipilimumab.

Specified time point: pre-treatment baseline. At 12 weeks after first infusion, RECIST 1.1 defined response for most patients. Produced via immunoSEQ multiplex PCR; TCRdb's table is partial and in-frame only. The data hold around 14,000 clones, with 85% to 90% observed a single time. The CDR3 is 16 residues long. The V segment lost 5 bases and the J segment 3 bases; nucleotides outside the gene matches: 10. Looked up from germline, CDR1 is PRHDT and CDR2 is FYEKMQ (reference sequence). The rearrangement uses TRBV13 and TRBJ1-2; 9 bases are shared with TRBD1. This TCR came from a human donor with melanoma. Sequencing was performed on blood, taken from a patient treated with checkpoint blockade. CDR3: CASSPFRQGGYYGYTF. For the CDR3, the DNA is TGTGCCAGCAGCCCTTTTCGACAGGGGGGTTACTATGGCTACACCTTC.